Listed here are 7 T cell receptor beta chains from one sample, sequenced in a study of blood T cell repertoires in COVID-19. Repertoires were generated with immunoSEQ multiplex PCR, while TCRdb's copy carries only in-frame clones and drops some. This sample has about 120,000 clones; around 79% occur once, and the top ten carry 16%. Source material: peripheral blood. All receptors derive from a woman over 75 with active or convalescent COVID-19.

This clone was detected a few times. The chain recombines TRBV28 with TRBJ2-7; 8 bases align to TRBD2. The CDR3 is 15 residues long. From germline, CDR1 is MDHEN and CDR2 SYDVKM. V lost 2 bases and J lost 5; bases outside the gene matches: 8. The DNA for the CDR3 is TGTGCCAGCAGTTTAATCGGGAGGGCTTTGGACGAGCAGTACTTC. It specifies CASSLIGRALDEQYF.

There are a few counts of this clone. This rearrangement joins TRBV2 to TRBJ2-1, with TRBD2 matching over 7 bases. Germline loops: CDR1 SNHLY, CDR2 FYNNEI. V shed 6 bases, J shed 2 bases, and the junction held 10 bases outside the gene matches. This CDR3 is 16 amino acids long. Here the CDR3 DNA reads TGTGCCAGCAGGTCGGCCCTAGCGGACACCTACAATGAGCAGTTCTTC. It codes for CASRSALADTYNEQFF.

This clone appeared a few times. The V gene is TRBV28, the J gene TRBJ1-5; D is unclear. Germline V gene sequence: CDR1 MDHEN, CDR2 SYDVKM. Between the trimmed V and J ends, which lost 6 bases and 1 base, there was a span of 13 bases. The CDR3 is 15 amino acids. DNA for the CDR3: TGTGCCAGCAGACCTTCGACGGGAAGCAATCAGCCCCAGCATTTT. Its protein product is CASRPSTGSNQPQHF.

The chain has TRBV13 and TRBJ2-6, with a weak D call TRBD1 (5 bases). The germline gives CDR1 PRHDT, CDR2 FYEKMQ (reference sequence). The CDR3 is made up of 19 amino acids. The ends were cut back, 1 base at V and 0 bases at J, with 16 bases in the middle. The CDR3 region is CASSLDWTKQSSGANVLTF. For the CDR3, the DNA is TGTGCCAGCAGCTTAGATTGGACAAAACAGAGCTCTGGGGCCAACGTCCTGACTTTC.

The chain couples TRBV5-5 to TRBJ1-2; 10 bases line up with TRBD1. The V gene's germline CDR1 is SGHKS and CDR2 YYEKEE (reference sequence). V gave up 0 bases and J gave up 1 base; unmatched junction bases: 6. The CDR3 is 17 residues long. CDR3 sequence reads: CASSLGQGALVNYGYTF. The CDR3 region has the DNA TGTGCCAGCAGCTTGGGACAGGGGGCCCTTGTTAACTATGGCTACACCTTC.

There are a few counts of this clone. The V gene is TRBV7-9, the J gene TRBJ2-1, with D possibly matching TRBD2 (7 bases). The ends were cut back, 2 bases at V and 4 bases at J, with 12 bases in the middle. From germline, CDR1 is SEHNR and CDR2 FQNEAQ (reference sequence). The CDR3 contains 15 residues. DNA for the CDR3: TGTGCCAGCAGCTTACAGCGGGACAAATACAATGAGCAGTTCTTC. It yields the protein CASSLQRDKYNEQFF.

The chain carries TRBV5-4 and TRBJ1-3, with TRBD1 identical over 7 bases. Trimming at V came to 1 base and at J to 4 bases, leaving 2 bases not matched to a gene. The germline V gene has CDR1 SGHNT and CDR2 YYREEE (reference sequence). The CDR3 is made up of 14 amino acids. CDR3 DNA sequence: TGTGCCAGCAGCTTGCAGGGGGTGGGAAACACCATATATTTT. Translated, it gives CASSLQGVGNTIYF. The whole variable domain, filled in from reference TRBV5-4 and TRBJ1-3, reads ETGVTQSPTHLIKTRGQQVTLRCSSQSGHNTVSWYQQALGQGPQFIFQYYREEENGRGNFPPRFSGLQFPNYSSELNVNALELDDSALYLCASSLQGVGNTIYFGEGSWLTVV.